This TCR beta chain comes out of a study of blood T cell repertoires in COVID-19 (dated by TCRdb to 2020 to 2022). About the investigation overall: Samples covering the acute and convalescent phases of COVID-19 were provided by collaborators in the United States, Italy and Spain. The material from the prospective study consisted of cDNA or gDNA derived from T cells, B-cell-depleted T cells, or PBMCs. Deeply sampled blood TCRbeta repertoires from subjects exposed to, actively infected with, or recovered from COVID-19 were included in the dataset. The repertoires were made available in a free public database intended to serve as a resource for research on the immune response to SARS-CoV-2. Samples came from the ongoing ImmuneRACE study (first 160 participants) plus 1,254 subjects from 6 global collaborators. The sample metadata nearly always contained a de-identified subject ID, COVID-19 status, age in years and sex. Where available, HLA class I and class II types were obtained from metadata supplied by the sample provider rather than from assay-based typing. The paper as a whole reports these results and caveats: How much clinical and demographic metadata was included differed by source and by participant, and the metadata was provided uncurated.

TCRbeta CDR3 regions were amplified from genomic DNA using the immunoSEQ Assay, a bias-controlled multiplex PCR. On the study's bioinformatics: The number of nucleated cells in each sample was estimated from the amplification of reference gene primers within the assay. To quantify the absolute abundance of each unique TCRbeta CDR3 rearrangement, sequence reads were collapsed and filtered. For each sample, productive Simpson clonality was calculated as the square root of Simpson's diversity index over productive rearrangements. As stored in TCRdb, this immuneACCESS dataset retains in-frame rearrangements with V and J assigned. A fraction of the clones does not appear; measured against another copy, unresolved V genes explain less than half of the discrepancy, and the remainder lacks a known reason. That table gives V, J and clone size, and the DNA gave D and trimming. The sample contains just over 250,000 clones, over 75% of them found a single time. The ten biggest clones cover under 2.5% of the sample.

In the case of this clone: Its specific antigen is unknown. No clone much larger than this one lies a single base away; base qualities are absent.

The collaborating institutions used their own protocols to collect whole blood in K2EDTA tubes. Collaborator samples were shipped for TCRbeta analysis as frozen whole blood, isolated PBMCs, or DNA extracted from either sample type. V is cut by 8 bases and J by 3 bases, and the space between the germline ends is 14 bases. As encoded in the germline V gene, CDR1 is KGHSH while CDR2 is LQKENI. Taken from cysteine to phenylalanine, the CDR3 has 14 residues. Only the CDR3 region is kept as DNA, spanning 42 bases read in frame from base 1. Material for sequencing was peripheral blood. This receptor was taken from a woman in her fifties or sixties with acute or convalescent COVID-19. The sequence joins TRBV18 to TRBJ2-4; no D gene is confidently identified. The CDR3 protein is CASEPPPGKNIQYF. At the DNA level, the sequence is TGTGCCAGCGAACCCCCCCCGGGCAAAAACATTCAGTACTTC.